These 7 T cell receptor beta chains were all obtained from the same sample, sequenced in a study of cytomegalovirus exposure and HLA in healthy donors. The PCR employed 60 Vbeta primers together with 13 Jbeta primers. TCRdb keeps only in-frame clones here, not all; method: immunoSEQ multiplex PCR. The sample carries some 120,000 clones, about 80% recorded once. Material: PBMCs. The origin of the receptors is a man in his thirties or forties in good health and CMV-seronegative.

The rearrangement links TRBV30 to TRBJ2-4, with D maybe TRBD2 (6 bases). Trimming shortened V by 3 bases and J by 2 bases, and 11 bases separated the two germline ends. CDR3 length equals 14 residues. Per germline, CDR1 GTSNPN and CDR2 SVGIG (reference sequence). The CDR3 reads CAWRHSGTKNIQYF. CDR3 coding DNA: TGTGCCTGGAGACATAGCGGAACCAAAAACATTCAGTACTTC.

The chain has TRBV20-1 and TRBJ2-7; D gene unclear. Per the germline V gene, CDR1 is DFQATT and CDR2 is SNEGSKA (reference sequence). With 3 bases removed from V and 2 bases from J, the gap between germline ends came to 5 bases. The CDR3 has 11 residues. The CDR3 region is CSASSPYEQYF. The CDR3 region has the DNA TGCAGTGCTAGTAGTCCCTACGAGCAGTACTTC.

This chain connects TRBV6-5 to TRBJ2-7, with 8 nucleotides matching TRBD1. Germline V gives CDR1 MNHEY, CDR2 SVGAGI. CDR3 length equals 15 residues. V trimming: 4 bases; J trimming: 3 bases; junction bases outside the gene matches: 8. CDR3 sequence: CASSSPDRGYYEQYF. In DNA, the CDR3 is TGTGCCAGCAGTTCCCCCGACAGGGGCTACTACGAGCAGTACTTC.

The chain carries TRBV7-2 and TRBJ2-1; the D gene is possibly TRBD2 (6 bases). Trimming took 2 bases from V and 4 from J, leaving 12 bases between them. CDR1 is SGHTA and CDR2 is FQGNSA in the germline V gene. This CDR3 comprises 15 residues. The CDR3 region is CASSLSGFIYNEQFF. The CDR3 DNA sequence: TGTGCCAGCAGCTTAAGCGGGTTTATTTACAATGAGCAGTTCTTC.

The chain carries TRBV7-2 and TRBJ2-2; a weak D match, TRBD2 (6 bases). Trimming cost V 6 bases and J 5 bases, with 13 bases left between them. The germline V gene has CDR1 SGHTA and CDR2 FQGNSA. The CDR3 is 14 amino acids. CDR3 bases: TGTGCCAGCAGACTAGCTAGGTTTACCGGGGAGCTGTTTTTT. This translates into CASRLARFTGELFF.

V is TRBV9 and J is TRBJ2-3; D is possibly TRBD2 (6 bases). Trimming cost V 0 bases and J 1 base, with 6 bases left between them. This CDR3 contains 14 residues. Germline values: CDR1 SGDLS, CDR2 YYNGEE. CDR3 sequence (DNA): TGTGCCAGCAGCGTAGTAGCGGGCACAGATACGCAGTATTTT. It yields the protein CASSVVAGTDTQYF.

The chain uses TRBV29-1 and TRBJ1-4, with D uncertain. The CDR3 spans 11 residues. Germline CDR1 and CDR2: SQVTM and ANQGSEA. Trimming took off 6 bases at V and 2 bases at J, with 4 bases between the two ends. In DNA, the CDR3 is TGCAGCGTCAGGACTAATGAAAAACTGTTTTTT. Translation: CSVRTNEKLFF.